This TCR beta chain was recorded in a study of blood T cells in healthy people across ages. The table lists this clonotype with a few counts. Its antigen is unidentified. Notes on the study in general: Total diversity from one million sequenced T cells was likely underestimated. Expanded clonotype changes were possibly confounded by unknown donor CMV status. A strong correlation was seen between TCR beta diversity and naive T cell percentage.

Combining a sample-barcoded 5' primer with a J-beta primer mix, a second PCR ran for about 7 to 12 cycles. TCRdb re-called the 5' RACE reads with MiXCR, one entry per CDR3 protein. This table holds some 1.1 million distinct CDR3 sequences, about two fifths found once. V lost 3 bases and J lost 7, with 13 bases in between. The CDR3 sequence is 14 residues long. Germline V CDR1 and CDR2: MNHEY, SVGEGT. The material sequenced was blood. The rearrangement joins TRBV6-2 or TRBV6-3 to TRBJ1-5; D unclear. The sequence was obtained from a young man in good health. CDR3 in amino acids: CASSYRAPGQPQHF. CDR3 nucleotide sequence: TGTGCCAGCAGTTATAGGGCGCCAGGCCAGCCCCAGCATTTT.